The 28 T cell receptor beta chains below come from one sample, sequenced in a study of beta chain features in type 1 diabetes. The authors reverse transcribed all of the isolated RNA, so sequencing captured expressed TCRB transcripts. TCRdb keeps only in-frame clones here, not all; method: immunoSEQ multiplex PCR. The table includes 200,000 to 300,000 clones, about 30% detected once. The sample consisted of central memory CD4+ T cells from blood. The origin of the receptors is a young man in good health.

This clone was picked up a small number of times. V gene TRBV6-6 combines with J gene TRBJ2-1; 7 positions match TRBD2. The length of the CDR3 is 14 residues. In germline, CDR1 is MNHNY, CDR2 SVGAGI (reference sequence). Trimming at V came to 1 base and at J to 9 bases, leaving 6 bases not matched to a gene. The CDR3 DNA is TGTGCCAGCAGTTACTGGCGGGAGACAGCTGAGCAGTTCTTC. Translated, it gives CASSYWRETAEQFF.

In this sample, this clone turned up a few times. CDR3 sequence (DNA): TGTGCCAGCAGCCAACCGGACAGATCCTACGAGCAGTACTTC. It yields the protein CASSQPDRSYEQYF. The rearrangement joins TRBV2 to TRBJ2-7; TRBD1 is a possible D gene (6 bases). V was pared by 6 bases and J by 1 base, with 13 bases between. CDR1 and CDR2 (germline): SNHLY, FYNNEI. There are 14 residues in the CDR3. Supplemented by reference TRBV2 and TRBJ2-7, the full variable domain reads EPEVTQTPSHQVTQMGQEVILRCVPISNHLYFYWYRQILGQKVEFLVSFYNNEISEKSEIFDDQFSVERPDGSNFTLKIRSTKLEDSAMYFCASSQPDRSYEQYFGPGTRLTVT.

The V call is TRBV28, the J call TRBJ2-5; D is uncertain. V was pared by 1 base and J by 5 bases, with 2 bases between. CDR1 MDHEN and CDR2 SYDVKM come from the germline V gene. The CDR3 has 11 residues. CDR3 nucleotide sequence: TGTGCCAGCAGTTTATTGGAGACCCAGTACTTC. Its protein product is CASSLLETQYF. The full variable domain, with the rest looked up from reference TRBV28 and TRBJ2-5, is DVKVTQSSRYLVKRTGEKVFLECVQDMDHENMFWYRQDPGLGLRLIYFSYDVKMKEKGDIPEGYSVSREKKERFSLILESASTNQTSMYLCASSLLETQYFGPGTRLLVL.

This chain uses TRBV4-3 with TRBJ2-7, with no clear D. Germline values: CDR1 LGHNA, CDR2 YSLEER. The CDR3 length is 12 residues. V was clipped by 1 base and J by 7 bases, with 8 bases between them. CDR3 in DNA: TGCGCCAGCAGCCAAGGTCCCGGGGAGCAGTACTTC. It codes for CASSQGPGEQYF.

The genes are TRBV18 and TRBJ2-7; D might be TRBD1 (5 bases). The CDR3 totals 13 residues. CDR1 and CDR2 from the germline V gene are KGHSH and LQKENI. Trimming shortened V by 0 bases and J by 3 bases, and 6 bases separated the two germline ends. In DNA form, the CDR3 reads TGTGCCAGCTCACCACCGCAGGGCTACGAGCAGTACTTC. It encodes CASSPPQGYEQYF.

The chain uses TRBV18 and TRBJ1-1, with 10 positions matching TRBD1. The V gene end was trimmed by 1 base and the J gene end by 5 bases; junction bases not matched to a gene: 4. CDR3 length: 15 residues. Germline loops: CDR1 KGHSH, CDR2 LQKENI. The DNA for the CDR3 is TGTGCCAGCTCACCACAAGGGACAGGGGAAACTGAAGCTTTCTTT. Residues: CASSPQGTGETEAFF.

This clone came up many times. The rearrangement links TRBV4-3 to TRBJ1-2; no firm D call. Germline V gene sequence: CDR1 LGHNA, CDR2 YSLEER. This CDR3 contains 14 residues. V lost 3 bases to trimming and J lost 8 bases, with 16 bases between them. CDR3 loop: CASSHLQTGRGYTF. As DNA, the CDR3 is TGCGCCAGCAGCCATCTTCAGACCGGGAGAGGCTACACCTTC.

This clone was counted between two and nine times. The CDR3 protein is CASSSPEPARSPLHF. CDR3 bases: TGTGCCAGCAGTTCCCCCGAGCCGGCCCGTTCACCCCTCCACTTT. The chain is built from TRBV27 and TRBJ1-6, with D uncertain. The CDR3 contains 15 residues. Trimming pared 4 bases from V and 9 bases from J, leaving 16 bases between. Germline values: CDR1 MNHEY, CDR2 SMNVEV (reference sequence).

This clone occurred a few times. The chain joins TRBV7-2 to TRBJ1-2; the D is unclear. Trimming took off 3 bases at V and 2 bases at J, with 7 bases between the two ends. Germline assignment: CDR1 SGHTA and CDR2 FQGNSA. This CDR3 has 13 residues. CDR3 DNA: TGTGCCAGCAGCTTTGGGCAGAACTATGGCTACACCTTC. It encodes CASSFGQNYGYTF.

In its sample, this clone was seen a few times. V is TRBV2 and J is TRBJ1-5, with TRBD1 matching over 10 bases. The CDR3 has 14 residues. Germline-derived CDR1 and CDR2 are SNHLY and FYNNEI. The ends lost 6 bases at V and 4 bases at J; junction bases unmatched: 3. DNA for the CDR3: TGTGCCAGCAGCTTGGGACAGGGGAATCAGCCCCAGCATTTT. Amino acids: CASSLGQGNQPQHF.

The chain is built from TRBV29-1 and TRBJ2-3; 11 bases fit TRBD2. V was pared by 4 bases and J by 6 bases, with 6 bases of the junction left unmatched. From germline, CDR1 is SQVTM and CDR2 ANQGSEA. The CDR3 runs 14 residues. In DNA form, the CDR3 reads TGCAGCGTTGTACTAGCGGGAGCGCCCGATACGCAGTATTTT. It codes for CSVVLAGAPDTQYF.

This clone was observed a few times. This rearrangement joins TRBV6-6 to TRBJ2-1, with no clear D. Looked up from germline, CDR1 is MNHNY and CDR2 is SVGAGI (reference sequence). This CDR3 has 12 residues. Trimming left V 4 bases short and J 5 bases short, with 6 bases between. CDR3 nucleotides: TGTGCCAGCAGTTCTGGAAACAATGAGCAGTTCTTC. It encodes CASSSGNNEQFF.

The V and J genes are TRBV7-2 and TRBJ2-3; 7 positions agree with TRBD2. V shed 6 bases, J shed 3 bases, and the junction held 9 bases outside the gene matches. The CDR3 loop spans 15 amino acids. Germline-derived CDR1 and CDR2 are SGHTA and FQGNSA. The chain's CDR3 is CASREVPSGTDTQYF. The CDR3 DNA sequence: TGTGCCAGCAGGGAGGTTCCTAGCGGTACAGATACGCAGTATTTT.

This CDR3 reads CASSRQGGYNEQFF. Here the CDR3 DNA reads TGTGCCAGCAGCCGACAGGGGGGGTACAATGAGCAGTTCTTC. J is TRBJ2-1 and V is TRBV5-4; 9 bases map to TRBD1. The length of the CDR3 is 14 residues. Germline values: CDR1 SGHNT, CDR2 YYREEE (reference sequence). V was clipped by 4 bases and J by 4 bases; unmatched bases: 3.

This clone was observed many times. CDR3: CASSPPSGRALYNEQFF. The CDR3 nucleotides are TGCGCCAGCAGCCCGCCTAGCGGGAGGGCCTTATACAATGAGCAGTTCTTC. This chain uses TRBV4-1 with TRBJ2-1, with TRBD2 matching over 12 bases. The CDR3 spans 17 residues. Germline assignment: CDR1 MGHRA and CDR2 YSYEKL. With 4 bases clipped from V and 4 bases from J, the junction kept 8 bases outside the gene matches.

As regards this clone: This may come from a read error, since a much larger clone is one base off. This sample includes further DNA sequences coding for the same CDR3. The chain links TRBV6-1 to TRBJ2-1; no reliable D call. Between the trimmed V and J ends, which lost 6 bases and 5 bases, there was a span of 11 bases. This CDR3 comprises 13 residues. Germline assignment: CDR1 MNHNS and CDR2 SASEGT. Here the CDR3 reads CASSQGPDNEQFF. CDR3 sequence (DNA): TGTGCCAGCAGCCAAGGGCCGGACAATGAGCAGTTCTTC.

This clone was picked up a small number of times. The chain has TRBV11-2 and TRBJ2-7; no clear D. CDR3 length: 12 residues. Germline lookup yields CDR1 SGHAT and CDR2 FQNNGV. V was pared by 7 bases and J by 6 bases, with 13 bases between. This chain's CDR3 is CASTQEEREQYF. The CDR3 DNA is TGTGCCAGCACCCAAGAGGAGCGCGAGCAGTACTTC.

The rearrangement uses TRBV19 and TRBJ1-2; D not certain. The V and J ends lost 4 bases and 3 bases respectively, with 9 bases between them. The CDR3 is 13 residues long. Per germline, CDR1 LNHDA and CDR2 SQIVND (reference sequence). The CDR3 sequence is CASSRATDYGYTF. The CDR3 DNA follows: TGTGCCAGTAGTAGAGCTACCGACTATGGCTACACCTTC.

This clone turned up a few times. The V gene is TRBV15, the J gene TRBJ1-5; D remains ambiguous. Trimming removed 1 base from V and 1 base from J, with 8 bases in between. Germline CDR1 LNHNV, CDR2 YYDKDF (reference sequence). This CDR3 has 15 residues. CDR3 sequence (DNA): TGTGCCACCAGCAGAGGGACTGGGAGCAATCAGCCCCAGCATTTT. Amino acids: CATSRGTGSNQPQHF. The full variable domain, its missing parts supplied by reference TRBV15 and TRBJ1-5, is DAMVIQNPRYQVTQFGKPVTLSCSQTLNHNVMYWYQQKSSQAPKLLFHYYDKDFNNEADTPDNFQSRRPNTSFCFLDIRSPGLGDTAMYLCATSRGTGSNQPQHFGDGTRLSIL.

The CDR3 sequence: CAIRAGADNQPQHF. The CDR3 DNA sequence: TGTGCCATCAGGGCCGGGGCGGACAATCAGCCCCAGCATTTT. This chain joins TRBV10-3 and TRBJ1-5, with D possibly matching TRBD1 (5 bases). This CDR3 region has 14 residues. CDR1 is ENHRY and CDR2 is SYGVKD in the germline V gene. Trimming pared 6 bases from V and 3 bases from J, leaving 12 bases between.

The chain uses TRBV19 and TRBJ2-3; the D gene could be TRBD1 or TRBD2 (5 bases each). Trimming took off 3 bases at V and 5 bases at J, with 12 bases between the two ends. The CDR3 extends over 14 amino acids. The germline CDR1 and CDR2 sequences are LNHDA and SQIVND (reference sequence). Written as DNA, the CDR3 is TGTGCCAGTAGTATCCACGGGGCAGGAGATACGCAGTATTTT. The encoded protein is CASSIHGAGDTQYF.

This chain connects TRBV9 to TRBJ2-5; perhaps TRBD2 as D (5 bases). Judging by the DNA end, TRBJ2-7 fits better; the J call may be wrong. This CDR3 is built from 13 residues. Germline-derived CDR1 and CDR2 are SGDLS and YYNGEE. The CDR3 protein is CASSLEGSDEQYF. The CDR3 nucleotides are TGTGCCAGCAGCCTCGAAGGGAGCGACGAGCAGTACTTC.

J is TRBJ2-7 and V is TRBV30; the match to TRBD2 covers 7 bases. CDR3 length equals 15 residues. J lost 1 base, V lost 2 bases, and 8 bases had no gene match. CDR1 is GTSNPN, CDR2 SVGIG, per germline (reference sequence). For the CDR3, the DNA is TGTGCCTGGAGTAGGGGCGGAGCGGGGTCCTACGAGCAGTACTTC. It yields the protein CAWSRGGAGSYEQYF.

The chain employs TRBV11-2 and TRBJ2-3; 13 nucleotides match TRBD2. Germline assignment: CDR1 SGHAT and CDR2 FQNNGV. This CDR3 spans 17 amino acids. With 5 bases clipped from V and 6 bases from J, the junction kept 11 bases outside the gene matches. The CDR3 bases are TGTGCCAGCAGCCCCGGACTAGCGGGAGCCCCGAGGGATACGCAGTATTTT. Translation: CASSPGLAGAPRDTQYF.

In the case of this clone: Other nucleotide sequences in the sample specify the same CDR3. This chain joins TRBV30 and TRBJ1-6; D ambiguous. The CDR3 contains 13 residues. Germline CDR1 reads GTSNPN; CDR2 reads SVGIG (reference sequence). The ends were cut back, 1 base at V and 9 bases at J, with 10 bases in the middle. The CDR3 loop reads CAWSGGGGSPLHF. The CDR3 nucleotides are TGTGCCTGGAGTGGGGGTGGAGGTTCACCCCTCCACTTT.

This clone was detected only a few times. The gene calls are TRBV7-2 and TRBJ1-1; TRBD1 matches at 8 bases. Germline CDR1 and CDR2: SGHTA and FQGNSA. This CDR3 is built from 15 residues. Losses at the gene ends were 4 bases for V and 0 bases for J; bases not matched to a gene: 4. The CDR3 DNA sequence: TGTGCCAGCAGCTCTCAGACAGGGGTGAACACTGAAGCTTTCTTT. It specifies CASSSQTGVNTEAFF.

J is TRBJ2-1 and V is TRBV29-1, with TRBD2 as a possible D gene (5 bases). V lost 4 bases, J lost 6 bases, and 16 bases lay in between. Germline V gives CDR1 SQVTM, CDR2 ANQGSEA. The CDR3 loop spans 14 amino acids. CDR3 DNA: TGCAGCGTTGGATCTAGCTCGGGTATCAATGAGCAGTTCTTC. This gives the protein CSVGSSSGINEQFF.

The chain combines TRBV30 with TRBJ2-3, with a possible D match to TRBD2 (7 bases). V lost 7 bases and J lost 1, with 18 bases in between. The CDR3 covers 15 residues. CDR1 and CDR2 (germline): GTSNPN, SVGIG (reference sequence). The chain's CDR3 is CASPGGGGGTDTQYF. The CDR3 nucleotides read TGTGCCTCCCCCGGGGGAGGGGGTGGCACAGATACGCAGTATTTT.